The rows below give T cell receptor beta chains drawn from one sample of a study of T cell responses to AZD1222 COVID-19 vaccine. Clones were sequenced by immunoSEQ multiplex PCR, and TCRdb holds only the in-frame ones, with some missing. Of approximately 88,000 clones in the sample, about 89% were seen once. The specimen was peripheral blood, collected 28 days after the second AZD1222 dose. The receptors were gathered from an adult who received the AZD1222 COVID-19 vaccine. Each CDR3 is given without its conserved first and last residue. Each record gives: CDR3 length, J gene, V gene, CDR3 protein.

len: 12
j_gene: TRBJ2-7
v_gene: TRBV5-1
CDR3aa: ASSRNGVRYEQY

len: 10
j_gene: TRBJ1-2
v_gene: TRBV12-3/TRBV12-4
CDR3aa: ASSFYPGGYT

len: 13
j_gene: TRBJ1-2
v_gene: TRBV5-5
CDR3aa: ASSLAGGSNYGYT

len: 11
j_gene: TRBJ1-1
v_gene: TRBV27
CDR3aa: ASSIWGNTEAF

len: 15
j_gene: TRBJ1-6
v_gene: TRBV18
CDR3aa: ASSPHDPGAANSPLH

len: 13
j_gene: TRBJ2-7
v_gene: TRBV19
CDR3aa: ASSVELGPRFKQY

len: 15
j_gene: TRBJ2-5
v_gene: TRBV19
CDR3aa: ASSIVAGAINKETQY

len: 13
j_gene: TRBJ1-2
v_gene: TRBV7-9
CDR3aa: ASSLKVGRPQGYT

len: 14
j_gene: TRBJ1-1
v_gene: TRBV6-5
CDR3aa: ASSYTAATVNTEAF

len: 14
j_gene: TRBJ1-1
v_gene: TRBV29-1
CDR3aa: SVEGQSGALNTEAF

len: 10
j_gene: TRBJ1-1
v_gene: TRBV6-5
CDR3aa: ASSGDIRMAF

len: 12
j_gene: TRBJ2-1
v_gene: TRBV2
CDR3aa: ASSGAISGGEQF

len: 11
j_gene: TRBJ2-5
v_gene: TRBV5-8
CDR3aa: ASSYATQETQY

len: 14
j_gene: TRBJ2-5
v_gene: TRBV6-1
CDR3aa: ASSEAGGGLGETQY

len: 12
j_gene: TRBJ1-2
v_gene: TRBV6-1
CDR3aa: ASSERTGRKGYT

len: 9
j_gene: TRBJ1-1
v_gene: TRBV6-5
CDR3aa: ASSQGTEAF

len: 13
j_gene: TRBJ1-1
v_gene: TRBV9
CDR3aa: ASSVRDSMNTEAF

len: 9
j_gene: TRBJ1-2
v_gene: TRBV20-1
CDR3aa: SASTSSDYT

len: 10
j_gene: TRBJ1-2
v_gene: TRBV2
CDR3aa: ASNGRTYGYT

len: 10
j_gene: TRBJ1-2
v_gene: TRBV6-5
CDR3aa: ASKQGIGGYT

len: 14
j_gene: TRBJ1-5
v_gene: TRBV2
CDR3aa: ASSEEQGTSNQPQH

len: 10
j_gene: TRBJ1-2
v_gene: TRBV25-1
CDR3aa: ATQTGNYGYT